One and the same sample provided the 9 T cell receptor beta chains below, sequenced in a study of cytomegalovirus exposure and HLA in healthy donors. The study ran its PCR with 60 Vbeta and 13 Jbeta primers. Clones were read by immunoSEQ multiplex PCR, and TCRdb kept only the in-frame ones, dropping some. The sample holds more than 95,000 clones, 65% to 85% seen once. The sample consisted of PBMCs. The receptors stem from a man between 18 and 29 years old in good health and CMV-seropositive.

The DNA of the CDR3 is TGTGCTAGTGGTTTGGGACACCCACTAGCGGGAGGGCCCGCAGATACGCAGTATTTT. Its protein product is CASGLGHPLAGGPADTQYF. This chain links TRBV12-5 with TRBJ2-3; TRBD2 agrees at 13 bases. Germline V gene lookup returns CDR1 LGHNT and CDR2 FRNRAP. This CDR3 spans 19 amino acids. J lost 4 bases, V lost 1 base, and 11 bases had no gene match.

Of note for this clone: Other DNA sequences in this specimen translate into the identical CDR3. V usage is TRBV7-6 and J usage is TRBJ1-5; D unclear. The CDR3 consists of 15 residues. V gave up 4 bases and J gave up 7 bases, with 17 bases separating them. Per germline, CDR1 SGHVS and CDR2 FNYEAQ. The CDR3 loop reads CASSSGGLGSQPQHF. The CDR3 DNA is TGTGCCAGCAGCTCGGGAGGGCTGGGCAGCCAGCCCCAGCATTTT.

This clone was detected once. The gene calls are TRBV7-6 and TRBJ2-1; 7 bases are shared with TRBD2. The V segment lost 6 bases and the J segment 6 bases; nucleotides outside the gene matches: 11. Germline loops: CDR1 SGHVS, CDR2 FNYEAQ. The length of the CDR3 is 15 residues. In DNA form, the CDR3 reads TGTGCCAGCAGGCAAACTAGCGACACCACCAATGAGCAGTTCTTC. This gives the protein CASRQTSDTTNEQFF.

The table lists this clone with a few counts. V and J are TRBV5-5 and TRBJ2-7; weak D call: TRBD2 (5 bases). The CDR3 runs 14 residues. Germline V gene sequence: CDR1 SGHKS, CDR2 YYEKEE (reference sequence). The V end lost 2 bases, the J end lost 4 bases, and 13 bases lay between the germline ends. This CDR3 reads CASSFAWGDYEQYF. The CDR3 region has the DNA TGTGCCAGCAGCTTCGCCTGGGGAGATTACGAGCAGTACTTC. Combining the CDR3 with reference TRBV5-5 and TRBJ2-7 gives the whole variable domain DAGVTQSPTHLIKTRGQQVTLRCSPISGHKSVSWYQQVLGQGPQFIFQYYEKEERGRGNFPDRFSARQFPNYSSELNVNALLLGDSALYLCASSFAWGDYEQYFGPGTRLTVT.

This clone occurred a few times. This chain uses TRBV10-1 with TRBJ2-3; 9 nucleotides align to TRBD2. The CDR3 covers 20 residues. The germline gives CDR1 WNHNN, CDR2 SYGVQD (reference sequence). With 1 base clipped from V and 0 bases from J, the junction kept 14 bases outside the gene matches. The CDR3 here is CASSEYSSGRLKTSTDTQYF. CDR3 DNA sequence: TGCGCCAGCAGTGAGTATAGTAGCGGGAGACTTAAAACTAGCACAGATACGCAGTATTTT.

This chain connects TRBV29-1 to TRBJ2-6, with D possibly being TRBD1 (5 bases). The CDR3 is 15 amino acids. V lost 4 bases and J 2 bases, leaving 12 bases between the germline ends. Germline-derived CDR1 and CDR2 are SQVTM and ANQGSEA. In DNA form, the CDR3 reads TGCAGCGTTGTCTTACAGGATACTGGGGCCAACGTCCTGACTTTC. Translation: CSVVLQDTGANVLTF.

The CDR3, as DNA: TGTGCCAGCAGCGCAAACTTCCAGGGCCCCTACGAGCAGTACTTC. Amino acid sequence: CASSANFQGPYEQYF. This chain joins TRBV11-2 and TRBJ2-7; D perhaps matches TRBD1 (5 bases). CDR3 size: 15 residues. V lost 5 bases and J lost 2, with 16 bases in between. Per germline, CDR1 SGHAT and CDR2 FQNNGV.

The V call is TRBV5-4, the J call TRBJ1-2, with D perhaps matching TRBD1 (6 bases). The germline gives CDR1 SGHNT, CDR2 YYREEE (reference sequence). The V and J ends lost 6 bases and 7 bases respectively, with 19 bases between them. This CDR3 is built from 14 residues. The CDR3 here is CASTRWGGAGGYTF. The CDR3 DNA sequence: TGTGCCAGCACCCGGTGGGGGGGCGCGGGTGGCTACACCTTC.

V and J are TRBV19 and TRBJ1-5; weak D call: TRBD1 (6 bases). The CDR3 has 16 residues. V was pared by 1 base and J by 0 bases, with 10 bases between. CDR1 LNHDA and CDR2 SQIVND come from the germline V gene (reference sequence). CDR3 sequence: CASSIGTAHSNQPQHF. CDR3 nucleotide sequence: TGTGCCAGTAGTATAGGGACAGCCCATAGCAATCAGCCCCAGCATTTT. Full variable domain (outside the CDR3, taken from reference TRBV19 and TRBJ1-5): DGGITQSPKYLFRKEGQNVTLSCEQNLNHDAMYWYRQDPGQGLRLIYYSQIVNDFQKGDIAEGYSVSREKKESFPLTVTSAQKNPTAFYLCASSIGTAHSNQPQHFGDGTRLSIL.